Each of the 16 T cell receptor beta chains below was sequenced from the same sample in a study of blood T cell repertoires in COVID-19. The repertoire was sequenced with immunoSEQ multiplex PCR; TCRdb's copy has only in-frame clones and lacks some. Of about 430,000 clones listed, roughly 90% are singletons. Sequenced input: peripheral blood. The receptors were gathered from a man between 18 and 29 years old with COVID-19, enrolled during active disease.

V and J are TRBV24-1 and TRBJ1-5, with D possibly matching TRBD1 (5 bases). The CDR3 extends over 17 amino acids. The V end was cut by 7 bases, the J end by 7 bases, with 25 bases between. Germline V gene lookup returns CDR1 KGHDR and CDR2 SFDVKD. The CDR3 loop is CATRGRFGHQMGQPQHF. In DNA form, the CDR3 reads TGTGCCACCAGGGGGCGGTTTGGACACCAAATGGGGCAGCCCCAGCATTTT.

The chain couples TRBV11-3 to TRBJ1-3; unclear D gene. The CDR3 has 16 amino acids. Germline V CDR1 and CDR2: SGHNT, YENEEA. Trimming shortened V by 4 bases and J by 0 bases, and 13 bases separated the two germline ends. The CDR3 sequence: CASSSEQTISGNTIYF. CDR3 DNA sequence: TGTGCCAGCAGCTCGGAACAGACTATCTCTGGAAACACCATATATTTT.

The CDR3 coding sequence is TGTGCCAGCAGTCCCTACAGCCTTCAGCCCCAGCATTTT. Translating it yields CASSPYSLQPQHF. The genes are TRBV6-6 and TRBJ1-5; D not resolved. The CDR3 has 13 residues. The V end lost 5 bases, the J end lost 6 bases, and 11 bases lay between the germline ends. Germline CDR1 reads MNHNY; CDR2 reads SVGAGI (reference sequence).

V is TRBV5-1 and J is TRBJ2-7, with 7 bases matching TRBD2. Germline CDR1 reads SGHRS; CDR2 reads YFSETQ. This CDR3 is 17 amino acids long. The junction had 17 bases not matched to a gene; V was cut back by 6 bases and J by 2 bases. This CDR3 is CASMVSSRLAETYEQYF. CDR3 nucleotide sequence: TGCGCCAGCATGGTTAGTTCGCGCCTAGCGGAGACCTACGAGCAGTACTTC.

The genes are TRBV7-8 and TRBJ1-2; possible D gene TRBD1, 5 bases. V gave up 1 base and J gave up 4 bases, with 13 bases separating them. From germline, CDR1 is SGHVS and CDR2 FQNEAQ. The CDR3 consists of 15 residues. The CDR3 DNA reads TGTGCCAGCAGCTTAGTAGGGGCGCTGGGCTATGGCTACACCTTC. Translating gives CASSLVGALGYGYTF.

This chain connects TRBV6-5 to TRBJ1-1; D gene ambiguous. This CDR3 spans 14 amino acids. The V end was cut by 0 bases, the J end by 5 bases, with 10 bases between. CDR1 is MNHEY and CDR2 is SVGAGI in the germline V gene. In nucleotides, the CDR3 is TGTGCCAGCAGTTACTCGAATAAGCTGACTGAAGCTTTCTTT. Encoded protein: CASSYSNKLTEAFF.

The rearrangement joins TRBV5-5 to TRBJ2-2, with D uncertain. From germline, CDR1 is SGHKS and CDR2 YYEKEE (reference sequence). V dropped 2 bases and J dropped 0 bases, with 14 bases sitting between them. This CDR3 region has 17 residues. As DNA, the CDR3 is TGTGCCAGCAGCTTTACCGCTAGGATCACGAACACCGGGGAGCTGTTTTTT. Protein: CASSFTARITNTGELFF.

The DNA for the CDR3 is TGTGCCAGCAGCGTCCGGGACAGGGGGACAGATACGCAGTATTTT. This sequence encodes CASSVRDRGTDTQYF. The V and J genes are TRBV7-8 and TRBJ2-3, with 11 bases matching TRBD1. Germline CDR1 is SGHVS and CDR2 is FQNEAQ. CDR3 size: 15 residues. With V trimmed by 5 bases and J by 3 bases, 4 bases remained unmatched.

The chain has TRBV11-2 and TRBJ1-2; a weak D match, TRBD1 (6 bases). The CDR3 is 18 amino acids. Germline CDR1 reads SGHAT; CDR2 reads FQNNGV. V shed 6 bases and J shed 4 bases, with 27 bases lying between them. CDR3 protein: CASSITRDTNPTFYGYTF. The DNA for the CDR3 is TGTGCCAGCAGTATAACCCGGGACACGAATCCCACCTTCTATGGCTACACCTTC.

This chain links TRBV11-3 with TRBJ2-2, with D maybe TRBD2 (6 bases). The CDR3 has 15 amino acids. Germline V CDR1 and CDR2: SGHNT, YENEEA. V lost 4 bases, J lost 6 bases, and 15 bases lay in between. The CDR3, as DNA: TGTGCCAGCAGCTGGTCGGGACTTTCGTCCGGGGAGCTGTTTTTT. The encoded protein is CASSWSGLSSGELFF.

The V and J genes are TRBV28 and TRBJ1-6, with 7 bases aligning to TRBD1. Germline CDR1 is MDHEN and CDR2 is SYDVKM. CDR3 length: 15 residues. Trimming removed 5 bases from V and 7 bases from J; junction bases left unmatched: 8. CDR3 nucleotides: TGTGCCAGCAGTAGAGGGACAGTAAGGAATTCACCCCTCCACTTT. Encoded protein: CASSRGTVRNSPLHF.

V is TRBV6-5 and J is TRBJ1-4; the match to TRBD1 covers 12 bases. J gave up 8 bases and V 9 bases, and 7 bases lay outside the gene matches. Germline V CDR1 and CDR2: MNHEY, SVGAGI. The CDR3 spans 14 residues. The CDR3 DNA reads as TGTGCCAGTGGCGGGGACAGGGGGCACGAAAAACTGTTTTTT. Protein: CASGGDRGHEKLFF.

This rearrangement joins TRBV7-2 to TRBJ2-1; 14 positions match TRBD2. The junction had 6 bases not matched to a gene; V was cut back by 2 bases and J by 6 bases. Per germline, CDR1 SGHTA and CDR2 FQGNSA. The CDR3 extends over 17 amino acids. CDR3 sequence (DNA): TGTGCCAGCAGCTTAAAGGGGACTAGCGGGAGTCTCAATGAGCAGTTCTTC. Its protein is CASSLKGTSGSLNEQFF.

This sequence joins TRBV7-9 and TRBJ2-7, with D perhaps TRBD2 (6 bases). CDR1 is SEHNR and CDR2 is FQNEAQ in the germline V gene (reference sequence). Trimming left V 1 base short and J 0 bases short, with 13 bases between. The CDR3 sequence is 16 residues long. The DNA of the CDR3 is TGTGCCAGCAGCTTAGATGGGGGGAGAACCTCCTACGAGCAGTACTTC. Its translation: CASSLDGGRTSYEQYF.

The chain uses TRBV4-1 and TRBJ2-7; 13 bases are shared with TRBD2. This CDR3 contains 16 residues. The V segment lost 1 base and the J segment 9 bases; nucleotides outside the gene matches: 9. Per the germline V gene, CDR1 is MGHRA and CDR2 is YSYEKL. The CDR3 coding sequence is TGCGCCAGCAGCCAAGGACTAGCGGGGGGTCCTGACGGGCAGTACTTC. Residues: CASSQGLAGGPDGQYF.

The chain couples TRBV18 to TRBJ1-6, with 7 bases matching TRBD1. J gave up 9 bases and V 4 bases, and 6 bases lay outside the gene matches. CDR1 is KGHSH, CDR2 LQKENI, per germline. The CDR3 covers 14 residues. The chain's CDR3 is CASSQDRHFSPLHF. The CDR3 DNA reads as TGTGCCAGCTCACAGGACAGGCATTTTTCACCCCTCCACTTT.